Listed here are 23 T cell receptor beta chains from one sample, sequenced in a study of OX40 agonist ivuxolimab in advanced cancers. The table came from immunoSEQ multiplex PCR; TCRdb's copy has only in-frame clones and leaves some out. Of tens of thousands of clones in the sample, 86% were seen once. Material: CD4+ or CD8+ T cells sorted from blood, obtained in a trial of the OX40 agonist ivuxolimab. Every receptor here comes from an adult with an advanced solid tumor such as melanoma, head and neck, liver or kidney cancer.

The chain uses TRBV7-2 and TRBJ2-6, with D tentatively TRBD1 (5 bases). The CDR3 totals 15 residues. Trimming removed 5 bases from V and 0 bases from J, with 8 bases in between. The germline V gene encodes CDR1 SGHTA and CDR2 FQGNSA. CDR3 in amino acids: CASSRRGSGANVLTF. As DNA, the CDR3 is TGTGCCAGCAGCCGTAGGGGCTCTGGGGCCAACGTCCTGACTTTC.

V usage is TRBV5-1 and J usage is TRBJ2-7; 7 positions match TRBD1. CDR1 is SGHRS and CDR2 is YFSETQ in the germline V gene. The CDR3 length is 14 residues. Trimming cost V 3 bases and J 0 bases; bases outside gene matches: 3. The CDR3 sequence: CASSSGQASYEQYF. CDR3 bases: TGCGCCAGCAGCTCCGGACAGGCCTCCTACGAGCAGTACTTC. Supplemented by reference TRBV5-1 and TRBJ2-7, the full variable domain reads KAGVTQTPRYLIKTRGQQVTLSCSPISGHRSVSWYQQTPGQGLQFLFEYFSETQRNKGNFPGRFSGRQFSNSRSEMNVSTLELGDSALYLCASSSGQASYEQYFGPGTRLTVT.

J is TRBJ2-7 and V is TRBV10-1; D might be TRBD2 (5 bases). This CDR3 has 10 residues. V was cut by 8 bases and J by 13 bases, with 15 bases left in between. Looked up from germline, CDR1 is WNHNN and CDR2 is SYGVQD (reference sequence). For the CDR3, the DNA is TGCGCCAGCTCAAGAGGGCCGTGTTACTTC. As protein: CASSRGPCYF.

V and J are TRBV7-3 and TRBJ2-2; D not resolved. Germline V gene sequence: CDR1 SGHTA, CDR2 FQGTGA. The CDR3 length is 16 residues. The V and J ends lost 1 base and 8 bases respectively, with 17 bases between them. CDR3 sequence (DNA): TGTGCCAGCAGCTTAAACGTCGGAGAGAACAGTGGGGAGCTGTTTTTT. Protein sequence: CASSLNVGENSGELFF.

This clone came up a few times. The chain uses TRBV11-2 and TRBJ1-2, with D uncertain. Germline values: CDR1 SGHAT, CDR2 FQNNGV. This CDR3 is 12 amino acids long. V shed 5 bases and J shed 3 bases, with 7 bases lying between them. CDR3 in amino acids: CASSHSDYGYTF. The CDR3 bases are TGTGCCAGCAGCCATAGTGACTATGGCTACACCTTC.

As to this clone: Other DNA sequences in this sample translate to the same CDR3. This chain uses TRBV28 with TRBJ2-7; a possible D gene is TRBD1 (6 bases). The V gene's germline CDR1 is MDHEN and CDR2 SYDVKM. This CDR3 spans 15 amino acids. Trimming shortened V by 5 bases and J by 4 bases, and 18 bases separated the two germline ends. CDR3 nucleotide sequence: TGTGCCAGCAGTGCCCCCGGGACATCCTTATACGAGCAGTACTTC. It is translated as CASSAPGTSLYEQYF. The full variable domain, in which reference TRBV28 and TRBJ2-7 provide the parts outside the CDR3, is DVKVTQSSRYLVKRTGEKVFLECVQDMDHENMFWYRQDPGLGLRLIYFSYDVKMKEKGDIPEGYSVSREKKERFSLILESASTNQTSMYLCASSAPGTSLYEQYFGPGTRLTVT.

This rearrangement joins TRBV19 to TRBJ1-5; no clear D. The length of the CDR3 is 13 residues. V lost 5 bases and J 1 base, leaving 6 bases between the germline ends. Germline CDR1 reads LNHDA; CDR2 reads SQIVND (reference sequence). The CDR3 coding sequence is TGTGCCAGTAGTCCCCCCAGCAATCAGCCCCAGCATTTT. It translates to CASSPPSNQPQHF.

The chain uses TRBV28 and TRBJ2-7, with D perhaps matching TRBD1 (6 bases). The V and J ends lost 6 bases and 2 bases respectively, with 11 bases between them. Germline V gene sequence: CDR1 MDHEN, CDR2 SYDVKM. This CDR3 contains 13 residues. CDR3 nucleotides: TGTGCCAGCAGGGGGACACCCACCTACGAGCAGTACTTC. Residues: CASRGTPTYEQYF.

Details on this clone: At one of its ends the junction is not consistent with the germline gene, which may arise from a read error. The chain recombines TRBV2 with TRBJ1-6; 8 nucleotides match TRBD1. There are 17 residues in the CDR3. Germline CDR1 is SNHLY and CDR2 is FYNNEI. CDR3 protein: CASREGTGASYNSPLHF. DNA for the CDR3: TGTGCCAGCAGAGAAGGGACAGGCGCTTCCTATAATTCACCCCTCCACTTT.

V usage is TRBV30 and J usage is TRBJ2-1; D is unclear. The CDR3 sequence is 14 residues long. V lost 1 base, J lost 2 bases, and 9 bases lay in between. Germline V gene lookup returns CDR1 GTSNPN and CDR2 SVGIG (reference sequence). Here the CDR3 reads CAWSEGPPYNEQFF. Here the CDR3 DNA reads TGTGCCTGGAGTGAGGGCCCTCCCTACAATGAGCAGTTCTTC.

Points on this clone: The same CDR3 arises from other DNA sequences in this sample as well. The J gene is TRBJ1-2, the V gene TRBV7-2; 7 nucleotides match TRBD1. The CDR3 covers 13 residues. The junction had 6 bases not matched to a gene; V was cut back by 3 bases and J by 8 bases. Per germline, CDR1 SGHTA and CDR2 FQGNSA. The CDR3 loop is CASSLTGLRGYTF. CDR3 in DNA: TGTGCCAGCAGCTTGACAGGGTTACGCGGCTACACCTTC.

This sequence joins TRBV7-2 and TRBJ1-6; D gene uncertain. The ends were cut back, 4 bases at V and 0 bases at J, with 10 bases in the middle. The V gene's germline CDR1 is SGHTA and CDR2 FQGNSA. The CDR3 covers 16 residues. Here the CDR3 reads CASSSRHSSYNSPLHF. CDR3 DNA sequence: TGTGCCAGCAGCTCCCGTCATAGCTCCTATAATTCACCCCTCCACTTT.

The CDR3 DNA follows: TGTGCCACCAGCAGAACCCTCCAGAATGAGCAGTTCTTC. Protein: CATSRTLQNEQFF. The rearrangement uses TRBV15 and TRBJ2-1; D unresolved. Trimming removed 2 bases at V and 7 bases at J, with 9 bases between. The CDR3 runs to 13 residues. The germline V gene encodes CDR1 LNHNV and CDR2 YYDKDF (reference sequence).

This chain uses TRBV6-5 with TRBJ1-6, with D possibly matching TRBD1 (5 bases). V lost 2 bases and J 13 bases, leaving 15 bases between the germline ends. Germline V gives CDR1 MNHEY, CDR2 SVGAGI. There are 14 residues in the CDR3. CDR3 nucleotide sequence: TGTGCCAGCAGTTACGGTCAAATTCAGGGTCCCCTCCACTTT. Encoded protein: CASSYGQIQGPLHF.

In DNA form, the CDR3 reads TGTGCCAGCAGCCAAGACGGGAGTAGGGCAGATACGCAGTATTTT. Translated: CASSQDGSRADTQYF. This chain joins TRBV4-2 and TRBJ2-3; tentative D call: TRBD2 (6 bases). V lost 0 bases, J lost 4 bases, and 11 bases lay in between. Germline V gives CDR1 LGHNA, CDR2 YNFKEQ. This CDR3 has 15 residues.

The V and J genes are TRBV27 and TRBJ1-3; perhaps TRBD1 as D (6 bases). The V end lost 5 bases, the J end lost 2 bases, and 19 bases lay between the germline ends. CDR1 and CDR2 (germline): MNHEY, SMNVEV (reference sequence). This CDR3 spans 17 amino acids. CDR3 sequence reads: CASSPSPTGSAGNTIYF. CDR3 DNA sequence: TGTGCCAGCAGTCCCTCCCCCACAGGGTCCGCTGGAAACACCATATATTTT.

The J gene is TRBJ2-7, the V gene TRBV10-3; TRBD1 aligns across 8 bases. The germline CDR1 and CDR2 sequences are ENHRY and SYGVKD. This CDR3 has 13 amino acids. Unmatched junction bases numbered 7, after V lost 8 bases and J lost 4 bases. CDR3 DNA sequence: TGTGCCATCCGGCAGGGGGCCGCTTACGAGCAGTACTTC. Protein: CAIRQGAAYEQYF.

This rearrangement joins TRBV7-2 to TRBJ2-3; D might be TRBD2 (6 bases). Per germline, CDR1 SGHTA and CDR2 FQGNSA. The CDR3 contains 14 residues. V was cut by 6 bases and J by 0 bases, with 10 bases left in between. CDR3 sequence (DNA): TGTGCCAGCAGACCTGGACTAAGCACAGATACGCAGTATTTT. This sequence encodes CASRPGLSTDTQYF.

The chain uses TRBV1 and TRBJ2-7; TRBD2 is the table's D call, not checked against the DNA. TRBV1 has pseudogene status. CDR3 length equals 15 residues. The CDR3 region has the DNA TGCACCAGCAGCCATAGGGCGGGAGGGCCCCACGAGCAGTACTTC. Its translation is CTSSHRAGGPHEQYF.

The V call is TRBV11-1, the J call TRBJ1-2; no clear D. CDR3 length: 15 residues. V shed 1 base and J shed 2 bases, with 11 bases lying between them. Germline V gives CDR1 SGHAT, CDR2 FQDESV (reference sequence). The CDR3 is CASSLEAGVNYGYTF. The DNA for the CDR3 is TGTGCCAGCAGCTTAGAGGCGGGTGTCAACTATGGCTACACCTTC.

The chain carries TRBV11-1 and TRBJ2-1; perhaps D is TRBD1 or TRBD2 (5 bases each). V was shortened by 5 bases and J by 0 bases, with 14 bases between the two germline ends. Germline CDR1 and CDR2: SGHAT and FQDESV (reference sequence). This CDR3 is built from 16 residues. CDR3 DNA: TGTGCCAGCAGCCCTGGGACCTGGAGCTCCTACAATGAGCAGTTCTTC. Amino acids: CASSPGTWSSYNEQFF.

CDR3 protein: CASSLLAGVGYEQFF. The CDR3 nucleotides read TGTGCCAGCAGTTTGCTAGCGGGAGTAGGCTATGAGCAGTTCTTC. This sequence joins TRBV28 and TRBJ2-1, with 10 bases identical to TRBD2. The germline V gene has CDR1 MDHEN and CDR2 SYDVKM. Losses at the gene ends were 3 bases for V and 8 bases for J; bases not matched to a gene: 7. The CDR3 has 15 amino acids. The complete variable domain, with remaining parts taken from reference TRBV28 and TRBJ2-1, reads DVKVTQSSRYLVKRTGEKVFLECVQDMDHENMFWYRQDPGLGLRLIYFSYDVKMKEKGDIPEGYSVSREKKERFSLILESASTNQTSMYLCASSLLAGVGYEQFFGPGTRLTVL.

This clone was counted a few times. J is TRBJ1-2 and V is TRBV6-1; no reliable D call. The germline CDR1 and CDR2 sequences are MNHNS and SASEGT. The CDR3 is 13 amino acids. Trimming left V 6 bases short and J 9 bases short, with 17 bases between. The CDR3 reads CASRRGAELSYTF. CDR3 coding DNA: TGTGCCAGCAGGCGGGGAGCCGAGTTGAGCTACACCTTC.